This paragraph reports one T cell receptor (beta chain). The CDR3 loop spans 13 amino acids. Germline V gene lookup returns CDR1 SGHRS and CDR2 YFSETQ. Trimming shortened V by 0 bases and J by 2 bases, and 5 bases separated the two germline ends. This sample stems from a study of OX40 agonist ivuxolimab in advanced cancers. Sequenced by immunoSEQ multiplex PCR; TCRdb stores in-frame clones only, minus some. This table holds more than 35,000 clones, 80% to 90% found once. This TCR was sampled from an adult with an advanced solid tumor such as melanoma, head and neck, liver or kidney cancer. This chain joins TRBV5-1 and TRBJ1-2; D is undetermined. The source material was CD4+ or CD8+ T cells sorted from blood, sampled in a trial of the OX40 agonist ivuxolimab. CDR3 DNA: TGCGCCAGCAGCTTGGCGGACAACTATGGCTACACCTTC. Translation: CASSLADNYGYTF.